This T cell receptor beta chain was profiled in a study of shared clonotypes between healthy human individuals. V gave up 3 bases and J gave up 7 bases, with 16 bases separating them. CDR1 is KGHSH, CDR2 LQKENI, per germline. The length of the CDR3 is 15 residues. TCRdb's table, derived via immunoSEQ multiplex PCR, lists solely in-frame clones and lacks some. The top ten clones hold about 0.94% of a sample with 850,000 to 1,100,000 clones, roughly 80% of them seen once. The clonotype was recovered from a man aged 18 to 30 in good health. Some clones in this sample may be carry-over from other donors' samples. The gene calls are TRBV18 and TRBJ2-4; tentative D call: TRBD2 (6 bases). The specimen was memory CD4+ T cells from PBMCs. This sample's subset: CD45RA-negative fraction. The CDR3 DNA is TGTGCCAGCTCACCGACGGGGGACCCCCGGAACATTCAGTACTTC. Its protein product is CASSPTGDPRNIQYF.